This T cell receptor beta chain was sequenced in a study of tumor and adjacent non-tumor tissue in lung cancer. Overall study results and limits: TCR diversity was significantly greater in tumor than normal lung tissue.

The count of this clonotype is one. Its antigen is not identified. One end of the junction does not line up with germline, which may come from a read error. Germline V gene lookup returns CDR1 SGHAT and CDR2 FQNNGV. CDR3 length equals 14 residues. No cell sorting was done before RNA was extracted from the tissue. TCRbeta libraries were built with three rounds of nested PCR, modified from ARM-PCR. Via MiXCR, TCRdb re-called the multiplex PCR reads, giving one row per CDR3 protein. This sample has tens of thousands of distinct CDR3 sequences, with 75% to 90% found just once. The sequenced material came from lung tumor tissue. The clonotype was recovered from a woman aged 45-65 years with non-small cell lung cancer. J is TRBJ2-7 and V is TRBV11-2, with D possibly being TRBD2 (5 bases). In DNA form, the CDR3 reads TGTACCAGCAGCCCCATAGCGACCCCCTACGAGCGGTACTTC. This sequence encodes CTSSPIATPYERYF.